The 20 T cell receptor beta chains below were found in one sample sequenced in a study of T cells in Graves' hyperthyroidism and ophthalmopathy. Regions amplified from RNA transcripts were the TCR beta CDR3 regions. HTBI primers drove first-round RT-PCR of the TCR CDR3. TCRdb re-called the multiplex PCR reads through MiXCR, storing one row per CDR3 protein. Of 300,000 to 400,000 distinct CDR3 sequences listed, over 20% are singletons. Sequenced input: blood. The source is a woman in her 50s with Graves' hyperthyroidism.

This clonotype was recorded at least ten times. The chain employs TRBV20-1 and TRBJ2-7; TRBD2 is a possible D gene (6 bases). CDR1 and CDR2 (germline): DFQATT, SNEGSKA (reference sequence). This CDR3 comprises 13 residues. Trimming cost V 3 bases and J 0 bases, with 9 bases left between them. The CDR3 sequence is CSARTRFSYEQYF. The CDR3 nucleotides read TGCAGTGCTAGGACTAGGTTCTCCTACGAGCAGTACTTC.

The rearrangement links TRBV5-1 to TRBJ2-7; TRBD1 matches at 11 bases. This CDR3 spans 16 amino acids. V shed 4 bases, J shed 3 bases, and the junction held 9 bases outside the gene matches. Germline assignment: CDR1 SGHRS and CDR2 YFSETQ. Here the CDR3 DNA reads TGCGCCAGCAGCCCGAGTCCGGGACAGGGGGTCTACGAGCAGTACTTC. Translation gives CASSPSPGQGVYEQYF. The entire variable domain, with the rest obtained from reference TRBV5-1 and TRBJ2-7, is as follows: KAGVTQTPRYLIKTRGQQVTLSCSPISGHRSVSWYQQTPGQGLQFLFEYFSETQRNKGNFPGRFSGRQFSNSRSEMNVSTLELGDSALYLCASSPSPGQGVYEQYFGPGTRLTVT.

V and J are TRBV5-6 and TRBJ2-2; a possible D gene is TRBD2 (8 bases). The germline V and J ends were trimmed by 4 bases and 4 bases, with 20 bases remaining between them. Germline V gene sequence: CDR1 SGHDT, CDR2 YYEEEE. The CDR3 covers 17 residues. CDR3 loop: CASSRTGLAGVTGELFF. The CDR3 DNA is TGTGCCAGCAGCCGGACAGGACTAGCCGGTGTCACCGGGGAGCTGTTTTTT.

This clonotype appeared a few times. The chain joins TRBV10-3 to TRBJ1-5; the match to TRBD1 covers 12 bases. The CDR3 runs to 16 residues. The germline V gene has CDR1 ENHRY and CDR2 SYGVKD. V shed 8 bases, J shed 3 bases, and the junction held 8 bases outside the gene matches. This CDR3 is CAIGRSGQGANQPQHF. CDR3 bases: TGTGCCATCGGCCGATCGGGACAGGGGGCCAATCAGCCCCAGCATTTT.

CDR3 nucleotides: TGTGCCAGCAGTTGGGACAGGGGGTCCGAGCAGTACTTC. Protein sequence: CASSWDRGSEQYF. The chain carries TRBV28 and TRBJ2-7; 11 bases line up with TRBD1. The CDR3 loop spans 13 amino acids. Germline lookup yields CDR1 MDHEN and CDR2 SYDVKM. Losses at the gene ends were 4 bases for V and 6 bases for J; bases not matched to a gene: 2.

The chain employs TRBV20-1 and TRBJ2-1, with 9 bases fitting TRBD2. The CDR3 loop spans 15 amino acids. J was trimmed by 5 bases and V by 0 bases; bases with no gene match: 5. Germline V gives CDR1 DFQATT, CDR2 SNEGSKA (reference sequence). The CDR3 here is CSARDGTSIHNEQFF. The CDR3 bases are TGCAGTGCTAGAGATGGGACTAGCATCCACAATGAGCAGTTCTTC.

The genes are TRBV5-1 and TRBJ2-6; D gene ambiguous. The germline V gene encodes CDR1 SGHRS and CDR2 YFSETQ. The germline V and J ends were trimmed by 0 bases and 0 bases, with 19 bases remaining between them. CDR3 length: 20 amino acids. The CDR3 DNA reads as TGCGCCAGCAGCTTGGCCGCCAGACCCAATCCAGTCTCTGGGGCCAACGTCCTGACTTTC. Translated, it gives CASSLAARPNPVSGANVLTF.

Points on this clonotype: A read error may account for a junction end that differs from germline. The gene calls are TRBV3-1 and TRBJ1-1, with 8 bases fitting TRBD1. Germline lookup yields CDR1 LGHDT and CDR2 YNNKEL (reference sequence). There are 15 residues in the CDR3. The CDR3 coding sequence is TGTGCCAGCAGTTTACTCAGGGGGCGGGTCACTGAAGCTTCCTTT. Residues: CASSLLRGRVTEASF.

The rearrangement links TRBV3-1 to TRBJ2-2; D is uncertain. The germline gives CDR1 LGHDT, CDR2 YNNKEL (reference sequence). Trimming pared 5 bases from V and 5 bases from J, leaving 15 bases between. This CDR3 contains 15 residues. The CDR3 loop reads CASSSLERPTGELFF. CDR3 nucleotides: TGTGCCAGCAGCTCACTCGAACGGCCAACCGGGGAGCTGTTTTTT.

The rearrangement links TRBV12-3 or TRBV12-4 to TRBJ1-6; 9 nucleotides match TRBD1. The V segment lost 5 bases and the J segment 8 bases; nucleotides outside the gene matches: 4. The CDR3 is 14 residues long. CDR3 region: CASSGGQGHSPLHF. The CDR3 DNA sequence: TGTGCCAGCAGTGGGGGACAGGGACATTCACCCCTCCACTTT.

This clonotype has ten or more counts. The CDR3 sequence is CASSLTGGPRETQYF. In DNA, the CDR3 is TGTGCCAGCAGCTTAACGGGAGGGCCGCGAGAGACCCAGTACTTC. This chain connects TRBV7-6 to TRBJ2-5, with 8 bases lining up with TRBD2. The V gene end was trimmed by 2 bases and the J gene end by 4 bases; junction bases not matched to a gene: 6. The length of the CDR3 is 15 residues. Germline lookup yields CDR1 SGHVS and CDR2 FNYEAQ.

This clonotype was picked up many times. V and J are TRBV28 and TRBJ1-1; 7 positions agree with TRBD1. With 5 bases clipped from V and 2 bases from J, the junction kept 8 bases outside the gene matches. The germline V gene has CDR1 MDHEN and CDR2 SYDVKM. This CDR3 is 15 amino acids long. The chain's CDR3 is CASSPEGQDNTEAFF. CDR3 nucleotide sequence: TGTGCCAGCAGTCCCGAAGGACAGGATAACACTGAAGCTTTCTTT. Looking up the rest from reference TRBV28 and TRBJ1-1 gives the full variable domain: DVKVTQSSRYLVKRTGEKVFLECVQDMDHENMFWYRQDPGLGLRLIYFSYDVKMKEKGDIPEGYSVSREKKERFSLILESASTNQTSMYLCASSPEGQDNTEAFFGQGTRLTVV.

The chain couples TRBV20-1 to TRBJ2-3; D is perhaps TRBD2 (5 bases). This CDR3 spans 14 amino acids. Germline values: CDR1 DFQATT, CDR2 SNEGSKA (reference sequence). Trimming stripped 0 bases from V and 1 base from J, with 8 bases between. The CDR3 coding sequence is TGCAGTGCTAGAGATGGGCGGGGCACAGATACGCAGTATTTT. Its translation is CSARDGRGTDTQYF.

This clonotype was counted once. This may stem from a read error, because a much larger clone lies one nucleotide away. V usage is TRBV4-1 and J usage is TRBJ2-5; 7 nucleotides match TRBD1. Germline-derived CDR1 and CDR2 are MGHRA and YSYEKL. There are 13 residues in the CDR3. CDR3 loop: CAGSQGGGETQYF. The CDR3 DNA follows: TGTGCCGGCAGCCAAGGGGGCGGGGAGACCCAGTACTTC.

This clonotype was found many times. The rearrangement links TRBV7-8 to TRBJ2-7; a possible D gene is TRBD1 (6 bases). V dropped 1 base and J dropped 1 base, with 8 bases sitting between them. There are 14 residues in the CDR3. CDR1 is SGHVS and CDR2 is FQNEAQ in the germline V gene. The CDR3 protein is CASSLGRGSYEQYF. Written as DNA, the CDR3 is TGTGCCAGCAGCTTAGGCAGGGGATCCTACGAGCAGTACTTC.

This clonotype was counted many times. This chain links TRBV6-1 with TRBJ1-2; D unclear. The CDR3 totals 15 residues. V lost 5 bases and J lost 5, with 18 bases in between. Germline loops: CDR1 MNHNS, CDR2 SASEGT. DNA of the CDR3: TGTGCCAGCAGTATTTCGTCAGGCTTCGGGTATGGCTACACCTTC. It translates to CASSISSGFGYGYTF.

The chain couples TRBV29-1 to TRBJ1-3; no clear D gene. Germline V gene lookup returns CDR1 SQVTM and CDR2 ANQGSEA. CDR3 size: 14 residues. With 6 bases removed from V and 0 bases from J, the gap between germline ends came to 12 bases. DNA of the CDR3: TGCAGCGTCGCCGCAGACACCTCTGGAAACACCATATATTTT. It specifies CSVAADTSGNTIYF.

This clonotype was counted at least ten times. This rearrangement joins TRBV7-3 to TRBJ2-6; TRBD1 matches 10 bases. The germline V gene encodes CDR1 SGHTA and CDR2 FQGTGA. With 3 bases clipped from V and 2 bases from J, the junction kept 1 base outside the gene matches. This CDR3 contains 16 residues. Here the CDR3 reads CASSLTGGPGANVLTF. The CDR3, as DNA: TGTGCCAGCAGCTTGACAGGGGGCCCTGGGGCCAACGTCCTGACTTTC.

Ten or more counts support this clonotype. The chain uses TRBV7-9 and TRBJ2-7; 9 bases match TRBD1. The length of the CDR3 is 14 residues. Trimming at V came to 4 bases and at J to 7 bases, leaving 8 bases not matched to a gene. The germline V gene has CDR1 SEHNR and CDR2 FQNEAQ (reference sequence). The chain's CDR3 is CASSSGTGLLEQYF. The CDR3 DNA reads TGTGCCAGCAGCTCCGGGACAGGGCTTTTGGAGCAGTACTTC.

The gene calls are TRBV3-1 and TRBJ1-3, with D possibly being TRBD1 (5 bases). The length of the CDR3 is 14 residues. Trimming left V 4 bases short and J 3 bases short, with 10 bases between. Germline-derived CDR1 and CDR2 are LGHDT and YNNKEL (reference sequence). This chain's CDR3 is CASSPGTDGNTIYF. CDR3 DNA: TGTGCCAGCAGCCCAGGGACGGATGGAAACACCATATATTTT.